This T cell receptor (beta chain) derives from a study of T cell responses to AZD1222 COVID-19 vaccine. Details on this clone: Antigen specificity is unknown.

The V gene lost 6 bases and the J gene lost 4 bases, with 15 bases spanning the gap. The CDR3 has 14 residues. Germline assignment: CDR1 LNHDA and CDR2 SQIVND (reference sequence). General study results and limits: White British donors predominated, females outnumbered males, and clonal diversity was possibly underestimated. No repertoire was sampled before or during the peak T cell response, only after it.

Data came from immunoSEQ multiplex PCR; TCRdb stores just in-frame clones and leaves some out. Of more than 95,000 clones in the sample, 85% to 90% are singletons; the top ten hold 3.5% to 4.5%. The J gene is TRBJ1-2, the V gene TRBV19; a weak D match, TRBD1 (5 bases). The clonotype comes from an adult who received the AZD1222 COVID-19 vaccine. The source material was peripheral blood, sampled 28 days after the second AZD1222 dose. Here the CDR3 DNA reads TGTGCCAGTAGGCCAGGGACCGTGCCCTATGGCTACACCTTC. Translation: CASRPGTVPYGYTF.